The sequence of this TCR beta chain was determined in a study of T cell responses to AZD1222 COVID-19 vaccine. About the study: Second doses that came at about 4 or about 12 weeks were put together. Study observations and caveats: Unmutated regions of variants are reportedly targeted by nearly half of spike-specific TCRs. Sampling that yielded the repertoires occurred only after the peak T cell response. Spike was spanned by vaccine-associated CD4 TCRs, which were dominant at 160-218 and 743-854.

Germline-derived CDR1 and CDR2 are SGHTA and FQGNSA. The length of the CDR3 is 11 residues. V lost 5 bases and J lost 3, with 5 bases in between. Assay used: immunoSEQ multiplex PCR; TCRdb lists only in-frame clones, some missing. The table includes 110,000 to 150,000 clones, roughly 92% detected once. Remarks on this clone: Its antigen is undetermined.

The origin of this receptor is an adult in good health. V gene TRBV7-2 combines with J gene TRBJ2-7; D gene ambiguous. The starting material was peripheral blood, obtained on day 0 of AZD1222 vaccination. Written as DNA, the CDR3 is TGTGCCAGCAGCCTTTACTACGAGCAGTACTTC. Its protein product is CASSLYYEQYF.